A selection of T cell receptor beta chains follows, all from one sample in a study of blood T cell repertoires in COVID-19. The table came from immunoSEQ multiplex PCR; TCRdb's copy has only in-frame clones and leaves some out. This sample has roughly 200,000 clones, with more than 75% found just once. Sequences were obtained from PBMCs or T cells enriched from blood (not recorded which). These receptors all stem from a man between 25 and 39 years old in a cohort exposed to, infected with or recovered from COVID-19 (not recorded which). Each CDR3 is given with its conserved first and last residue. A D gene is named only where the DNA matches it firmly. Size values are once, few and many counts, or a class for expanded clones, and some rows have none.

J gene,D gene,V gene,clone size,CDR3 DNA,CDR3 protein
TRBJ2-3,.,TRBV7-2,once,TGTGCCAGCAGCCCGAGGAGAACAGATACGCAGTATTTT,CASSPRRTDTQYF
TRBJ1-2,TRBD1,TRBV3-1/TRBV3-2,.,TGTGCCAGCAAAACTAGGGCAGGGGGCGGCAACTATGGCTACACCTTC,CASKTRAGGGNYGYTF
TRBJ2-1,TRBD2,TRBV3-1/TRBV3-2,once,TGTGCCAGCAGCCAACTTTTAACTAGCGGGAGTTACAATGAGCAGTTCTTC,CASSQLLTSGSYNEQFF
TRBJ1-3,TRBD1,TRBV18,.,TGTGCCAGCTCACCTGGTCAGGGGGCCCAGAGCTCTGGAAACACCATATATTTT,CASSPGQGAQSSGNTIYF
TRBJ2-7,TRBD1,TRBV2,.,TGTGCCAGCATCATGGGGACAGGGTTCTACGAGCAGTACTTC,CASIMGTGFYEQYF
TRBJ2-4,TRBD2,TRBV11-3,.,TGTGCCAGCAGCCCTAACGGGGTAGCGGGAGCTCTAAACATTCAGTACTTC,CASSPNGVAGALNIQYF
TRBJ2-3,TRBD2,TRBV10-2,.,TGCGCCAGCATGTCGGGACTAGTCACAGATACGCAGTATTTT,CASMSGLVTDTQYF
TRBJ2-7,TRBD2,TRBV14,.,TGTGCCAGCAGCGATACTCCGGGACTAGCGGGAGCCGGGCAGTACTTC,CASSDTPGLAGAGQYF
TRBJ1-2,.,TRBV7-8,.,TGTGCCAGCAGCCCGGGGGGAGATGGCTATGGCTACACCTTC,CASSPGGDGYGYTF
TRBJ2-1,TRBD1,TRBV11-3,.,TGTGCCAGCAGCTCTGGACAGGGGTCTAGCGGTAACAATGAGCAGTTCTTC,CASSSGQGSSGNNEQFF
TRBJ2-6,.,TRBV6-5,.,TGTGCCAGCAGTTACGGGGGGGCCTCTGGGGCCAACGTCCTGACTTTC,CASSYGGASGANVLTF
TRBJ1-1,TRBD1,TRBV5-6,.,TGTGCCAGCAGCCCTACAGGGGTTGGAGCTTTCTTT,CASSPTGVGAFF
TRBJ2-5,TRBD2,TRBV24-1,.,TGTGCCACCAGTGTCGCGGGAGGGGGAGAGACCCAGTACTTC,CATSVAGGGETQYF
TRBJ1-5,.,TRBV28,.,TGTGCCAGCAGTTTTATTGCGTTGAGAAATCAGCCCCAGCATTTT,CASSFIALRNQPQHF
TRBJ2-3,.,TRBV6-5,.,TGTGCCAGCAGTTCCCTACAGGGCGGATCATGGTATTTT,CASSSLQGGSWYF
TRBJ2-5,.,TRBV10-3,.,TGTGCCACGACCCCGGAGGGCCGAGAGACCCAGTACTTC,CATTPEGRETQYF
TRBJ2-5,.,TRBV5-6,.,TGTGCCAGCAGACGGGCAGGGGACGGGGAGACCCAGTACTTC,CASRRAGDGETQYF
TRBJ2-7,.,TRBV6-5,.,TGTGCCAGCAGTTACGAGAGGGCAGCGTCCTACGAGCAGTACTTC,CASSYERAASYEQYF
TRBJ1-2,TRBD1,TRBV7-9,.,TGTGCCAGCAGCTTAGCCTCAGGGACAGGGGGTTTCGGCTACACCTTC,CASSLASGTGGFGYTF
TRBJ1-2,TRBD1,TRBV7-2,.,TGTGCCAGCAGCCCAGGCGCCCGGGACAGATACTTTAACTATGGCTACACCTTC,CASSPGARDRYFNYGYTF
TRBJ2-2,.,TRBV7-2,.,TGTGCCAGCAGCTTAGCGGTCGGGGTCACTAGTTGGGACACCGGGGAGCTGTTTTTT,CASSLAVGVTSWDTGELFF
TRBJ1-6,.,TRBV5-1,.,TGCGCCAGCAGCTTATATCAAACCGGGGCCCTCCACTTT,CASSLYQTGALHF
TRBJ1-2,TRBD1,TRBV27,.,TGTGCCAGCAGTTTTCGGACAGGGAGTGGCTACACCTTC,CASSFRTGSGYTF
TRBJ1-2,TRBD1,TRBV29-1,.,TGCAGCGTTGAAGTGGCCGGGACAGGGCGATACTATGGCTACACCTTC,CSVEVAGTGRYYGYTF